This T cell receptor (beta chain) emerged from a study of blood T cell repertoires in COVID-19. Sequenced by immunoSEQ multiplex PCR; TCRdb stores in-frame clones only, minus some. This sample has some 31,000 clones, with 93% found just once. Germline CDR1 reads ENHRY; CDR2 reads SYGVKD. After removal of 5 bases from V and 1 base from J, the junction contained 0 bases not matched to a gene. The CDR3 spans 14 residues. This receptor was obtained from a human donor in a cohort sampled during active COVID-19. Input material: peripheral blood. This chain uses TRBV10-3 with TRBJ2-2; 8 bases align to TRBD2. The CDR3 reads CAISLAGNTGELFF. The CDR3 DNA sequence: TGTGCCATCAGTCTAGCGGGGAACACCGGGGAGCTGTTTTTT.